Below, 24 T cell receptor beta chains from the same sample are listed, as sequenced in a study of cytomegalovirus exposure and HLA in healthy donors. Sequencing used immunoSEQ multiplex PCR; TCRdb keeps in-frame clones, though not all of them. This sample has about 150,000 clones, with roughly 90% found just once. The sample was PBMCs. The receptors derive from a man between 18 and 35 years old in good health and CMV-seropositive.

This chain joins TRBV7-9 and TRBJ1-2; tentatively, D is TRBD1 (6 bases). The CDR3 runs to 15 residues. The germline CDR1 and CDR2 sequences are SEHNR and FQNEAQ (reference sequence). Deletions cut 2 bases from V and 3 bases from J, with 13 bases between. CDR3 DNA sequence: TGTGCCAGCAGCTTACCGTGGACAGAGGACTATGGCTACACCTTC. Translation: CASSLPWTEDYGYTF.

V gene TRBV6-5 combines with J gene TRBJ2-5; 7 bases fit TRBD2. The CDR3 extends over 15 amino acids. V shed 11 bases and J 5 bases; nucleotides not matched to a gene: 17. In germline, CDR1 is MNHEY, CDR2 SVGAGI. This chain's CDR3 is CAGGRGRGPAETQYF. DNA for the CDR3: TGTGCCGGGGGGAGGGGACGGGGTCCTGCGGAGACCCAGTACTTC.

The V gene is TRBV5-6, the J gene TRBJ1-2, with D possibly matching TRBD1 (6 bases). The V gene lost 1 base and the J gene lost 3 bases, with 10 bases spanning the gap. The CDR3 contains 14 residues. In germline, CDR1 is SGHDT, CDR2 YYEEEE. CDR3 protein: CASSLTGLDYGYTF. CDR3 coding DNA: TGTGCCAGCAGCTTGACAGGGTTGGACTATGGCTACACCTTC. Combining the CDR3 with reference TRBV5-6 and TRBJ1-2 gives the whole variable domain DAGVTQSPTHLIKTRGQQVTLRCSPKSGHDTVSWYQQALGQGPQFIFQYYEEEERQRGNFPDRFSGHQFPNYSSELNVNALLLGDSALYLCASSLTGLDYGYTFGSGTRLTVV.

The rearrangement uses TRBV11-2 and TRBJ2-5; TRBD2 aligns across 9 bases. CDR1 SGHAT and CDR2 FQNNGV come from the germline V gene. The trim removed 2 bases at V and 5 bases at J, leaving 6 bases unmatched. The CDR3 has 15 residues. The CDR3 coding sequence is TGTGCCAGCAGCTTAAGGCGGGAGGGCCTGGAGACCCAGTACTTC. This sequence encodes CASSLRREGLETQYF.

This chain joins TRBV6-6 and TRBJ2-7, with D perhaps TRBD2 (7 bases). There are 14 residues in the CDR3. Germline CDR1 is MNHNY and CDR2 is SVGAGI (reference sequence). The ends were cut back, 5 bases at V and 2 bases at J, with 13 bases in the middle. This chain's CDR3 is CASSQEGGTYEQYF. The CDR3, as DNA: TGTGCCAGCAGTCAGGAGGGGGGGACCTACGAGCAGTACTTC.

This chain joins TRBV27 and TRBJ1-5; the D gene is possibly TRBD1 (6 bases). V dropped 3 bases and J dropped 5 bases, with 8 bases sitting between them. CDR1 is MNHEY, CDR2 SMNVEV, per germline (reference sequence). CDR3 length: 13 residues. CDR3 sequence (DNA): TGTGCCAGCAGTTTCAGGGGTGATCAGCCCCAGCATTTT. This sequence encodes CASSFRGDQPQHF.

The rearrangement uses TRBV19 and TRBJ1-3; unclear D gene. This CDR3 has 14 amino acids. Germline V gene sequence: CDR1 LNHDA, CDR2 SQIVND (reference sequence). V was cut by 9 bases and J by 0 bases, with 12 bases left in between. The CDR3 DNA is TGTGCCAGCCGCAACAGTGGCTCTGGAAACACCATATATTTT. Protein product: CASRNSGSGNTIYF.

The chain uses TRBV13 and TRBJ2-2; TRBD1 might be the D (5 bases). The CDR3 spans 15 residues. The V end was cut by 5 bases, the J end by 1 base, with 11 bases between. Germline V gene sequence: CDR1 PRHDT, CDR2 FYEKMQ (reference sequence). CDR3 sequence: CASSPLTVNTGELFF. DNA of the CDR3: TGTGCCAGCAGCCCCTTGACAGTGAACACCGGGGAGCTGTTTTTT.

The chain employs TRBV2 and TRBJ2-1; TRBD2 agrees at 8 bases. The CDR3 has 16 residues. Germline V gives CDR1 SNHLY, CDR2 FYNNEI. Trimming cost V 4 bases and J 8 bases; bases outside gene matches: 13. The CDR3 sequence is CASSVDSGEAGHEQFF. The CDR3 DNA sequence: TGTGCCAGCAGTGTCGATAGCGGGGAGGCGGGCCATGAGCAGTTCTTC.

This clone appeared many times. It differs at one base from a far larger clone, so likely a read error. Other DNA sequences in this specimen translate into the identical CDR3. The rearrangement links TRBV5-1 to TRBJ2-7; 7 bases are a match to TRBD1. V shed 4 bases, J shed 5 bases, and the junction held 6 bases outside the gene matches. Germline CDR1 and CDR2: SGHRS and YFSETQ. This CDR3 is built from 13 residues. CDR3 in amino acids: CASSPNRGNEQYF. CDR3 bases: TGCGCCAGCAGCCCGAACAGGGGTAACGAGCAGTACTTC.

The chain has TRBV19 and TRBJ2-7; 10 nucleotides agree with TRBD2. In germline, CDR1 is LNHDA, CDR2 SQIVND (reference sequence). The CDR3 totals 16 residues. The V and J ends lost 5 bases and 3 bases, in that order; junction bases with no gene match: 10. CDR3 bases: TGTGCCAGTAGTGCGTGGACTAGCGGAGGGGACTACGAGCAGTACTTC. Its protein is CASSAWTSGGDYEQYF.

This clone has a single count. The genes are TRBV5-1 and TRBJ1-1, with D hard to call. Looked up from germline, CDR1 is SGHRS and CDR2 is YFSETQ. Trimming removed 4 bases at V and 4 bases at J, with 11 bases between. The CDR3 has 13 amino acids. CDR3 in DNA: TGCGCCAGCAGCCTCTCGACGGGCACTGAAGCTTTCTTT. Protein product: CASSLSTGTEAFF.

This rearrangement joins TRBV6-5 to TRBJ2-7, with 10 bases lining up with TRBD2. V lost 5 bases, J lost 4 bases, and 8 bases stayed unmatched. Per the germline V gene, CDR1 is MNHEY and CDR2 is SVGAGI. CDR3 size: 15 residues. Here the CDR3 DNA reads TGTGCCAGCAGTCAGAGACTAGCGGGCTTATACGAGCAGTACTTC. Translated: CASSQRLAGLYEQYF.

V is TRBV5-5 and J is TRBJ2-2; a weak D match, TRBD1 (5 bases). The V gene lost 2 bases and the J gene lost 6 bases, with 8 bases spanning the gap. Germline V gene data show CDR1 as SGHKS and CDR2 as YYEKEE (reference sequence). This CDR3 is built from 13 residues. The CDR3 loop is CASSFGHAGELFF. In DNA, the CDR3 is TGTGCCAGCAGCTTCGGACACGCCGGGGAGCTGTTTTTT.

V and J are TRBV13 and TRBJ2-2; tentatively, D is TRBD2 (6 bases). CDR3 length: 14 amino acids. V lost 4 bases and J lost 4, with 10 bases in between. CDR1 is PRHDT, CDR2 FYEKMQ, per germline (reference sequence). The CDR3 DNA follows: TGTGCCAGCAGCTCCGGACTACTCACCGGGGAGCTGTTTTTT. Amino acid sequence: CASSSGLLTGELFF.

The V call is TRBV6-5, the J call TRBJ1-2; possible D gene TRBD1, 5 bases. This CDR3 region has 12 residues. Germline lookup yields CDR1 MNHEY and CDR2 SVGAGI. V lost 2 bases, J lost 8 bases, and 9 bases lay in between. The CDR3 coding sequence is TGTGCCAGCAGTTACGGAGGGGTCGGCTACACCTTC. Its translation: CASSYGGVGYTF.

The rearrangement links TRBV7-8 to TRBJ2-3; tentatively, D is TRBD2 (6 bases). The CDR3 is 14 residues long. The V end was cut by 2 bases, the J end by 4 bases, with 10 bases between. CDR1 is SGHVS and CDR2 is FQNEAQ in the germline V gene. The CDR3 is CASSLREVADTQYF. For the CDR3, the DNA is TGTGCCAGCAGCTTAAGGGAGGTGGCAGATACGCAGTATTTT.

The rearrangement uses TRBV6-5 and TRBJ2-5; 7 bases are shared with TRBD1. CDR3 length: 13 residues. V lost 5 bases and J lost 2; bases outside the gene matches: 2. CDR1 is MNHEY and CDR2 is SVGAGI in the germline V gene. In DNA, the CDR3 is TGTGCCAGCAGTAGGGGACAGCAAGAGACCCAGTACTTC. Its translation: CASSRGQQETQYF.

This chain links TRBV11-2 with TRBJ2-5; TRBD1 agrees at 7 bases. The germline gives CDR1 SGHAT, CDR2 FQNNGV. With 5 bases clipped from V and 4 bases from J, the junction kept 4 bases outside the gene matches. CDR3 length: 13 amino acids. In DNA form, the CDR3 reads TGTGCCAGCAGCCCTCCAGGGGGAGAGACCCAGTACTTC. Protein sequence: CASSPPGGETQYF. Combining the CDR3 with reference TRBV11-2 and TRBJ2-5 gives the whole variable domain EAGVAQSPRYKIIEKRQSVAFWCNPISGHATLYWYQQILGQGPKLLIQFQNNGVVDDSQLPKDRFSAERLKGVDSTLKIQPAKLEDSAVYLCASSPPGGETQYFGPGTRLLVL.

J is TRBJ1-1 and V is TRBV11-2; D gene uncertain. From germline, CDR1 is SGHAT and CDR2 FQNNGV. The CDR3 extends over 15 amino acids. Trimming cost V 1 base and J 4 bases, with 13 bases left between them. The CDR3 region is CASSLGPLGSTEAFF. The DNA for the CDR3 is TGTGCCAGCAGCTTAGGGCCACTTGGGAGCACTGAAGCTTTCTTT.

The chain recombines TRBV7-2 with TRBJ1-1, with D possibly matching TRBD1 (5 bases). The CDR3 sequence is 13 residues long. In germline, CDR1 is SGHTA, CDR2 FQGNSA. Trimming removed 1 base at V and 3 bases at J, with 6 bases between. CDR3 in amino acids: CASSLGGDTEAFF. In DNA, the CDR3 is TGTGCCAGCAGCTTAGGGGGGGACACTGAAGCTTTCTTT.

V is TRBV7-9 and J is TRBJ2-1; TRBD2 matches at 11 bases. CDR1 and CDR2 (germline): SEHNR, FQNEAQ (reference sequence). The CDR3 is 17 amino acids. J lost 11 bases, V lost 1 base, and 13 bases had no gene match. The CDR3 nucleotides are TGTGCCAGCAGCTTAGAGACTAGCGGGATCCTCCGGAGACAGCAGTTCTTC. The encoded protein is CASSLETSGILRRQQFF. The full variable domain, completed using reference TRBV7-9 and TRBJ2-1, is DTGVSQNPRHKITKRGQNVTFRCDPISEHNRLYWYRQTLGQGPEFLTYFQNEAQLEKSRLLSDRFSAERPKGSFSTLEIQRTEQGDSAMYLCASSLETSGILRRQQFFGPGTRLTVL.

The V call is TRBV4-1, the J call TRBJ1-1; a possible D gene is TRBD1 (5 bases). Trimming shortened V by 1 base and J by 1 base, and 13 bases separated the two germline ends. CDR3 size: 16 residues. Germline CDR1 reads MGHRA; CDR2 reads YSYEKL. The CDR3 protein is CASSQAPQGRNTEAFF. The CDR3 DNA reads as TGCGCCAGCAGCCAAGCCCCCCAGGGCAGGAACACTGAAGCTTTCTTT.

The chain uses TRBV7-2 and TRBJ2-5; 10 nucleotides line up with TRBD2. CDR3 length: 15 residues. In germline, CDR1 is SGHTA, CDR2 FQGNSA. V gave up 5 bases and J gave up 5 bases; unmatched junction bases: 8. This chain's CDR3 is CASSTPAGGLETQYF. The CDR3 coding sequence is TGTGCCAGCAGCACACCAGCGGGGGGGCTGGAGACCCAGTACTTC.